This T cell receptor (beta chain) comes out of a study of blood T cell repertoires in COVID-19. The CDR3 length is 14 residues. Germline V gene data show CDR1 as SNHLY and CDR2 as FYNNEI. J was trimmed by 4 bases and V by 10 bases; bases with no gene match: 6. Libraries were prepared by immunoSEQ multiplex PCR; TCRdb keeps only in-frame clonotypes and omits some of them. The repertoire consists of some 170,000 clones, with about four fifths occurring once and the leading ten covering approximately 11%. Sequencing was performed on peripheral blood. This clonotype originated in a woman in her thirties or forties with COVID-19, enrolled during active disease. This chain joins TRBV2 and TRBJ2-2; 10 bases match TRBD2. The chain's CDR3 is CATQREGLTGELFF. DNA for the CDR3: TGTGCCACCCAGCGGGAGGGCCTCACCGGGGAGCTGTTTTTT. Filled out from reference TRBV2 and TRBJ2-2, the complete variable domain reads EPEVTQTPSHQVTQMGQEVILRCVPISNHLYFYWYRQILGQKVEFLVSFYNNEISEKSEIFDDQFSVERPDGSNFTLKIRSTKLEDSAMYFCATQREGLTGELFFGEGSRLTVL.